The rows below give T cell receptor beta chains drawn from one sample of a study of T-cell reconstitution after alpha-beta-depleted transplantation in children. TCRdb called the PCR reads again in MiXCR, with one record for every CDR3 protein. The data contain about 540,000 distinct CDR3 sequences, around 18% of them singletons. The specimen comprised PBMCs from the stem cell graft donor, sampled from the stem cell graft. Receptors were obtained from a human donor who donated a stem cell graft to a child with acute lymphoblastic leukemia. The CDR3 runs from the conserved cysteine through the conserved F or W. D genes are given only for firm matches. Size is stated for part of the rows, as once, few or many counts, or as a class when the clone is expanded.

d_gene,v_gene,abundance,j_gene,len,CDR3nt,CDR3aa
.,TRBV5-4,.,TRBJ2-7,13,TGTGCCAGCAGCTTCGACACCTACTACGAGCAGTACTTC,CASSFDTYYEQYF
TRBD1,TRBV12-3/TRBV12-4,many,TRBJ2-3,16,TGTGCCAGCAGTTTATACGGACAGGGAGGCACAGATACGCAGTATTTT,CASSLYGQGGTDTQYF
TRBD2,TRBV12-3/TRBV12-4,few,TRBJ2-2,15,TGTGCCAGCGGGGCAGGACTAGCGGTTACCGGGGAGCTGTTTTTT,CASGAGLAVTGELFF
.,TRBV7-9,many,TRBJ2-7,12,TGTGCCAGCAGCTTGGGCGTCTACGAGCAGTACTTC,CASSLGVYEQYF
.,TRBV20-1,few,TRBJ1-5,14,TGCAGTGCTAGCCCCTCGGCCAGGGTTCAGCCCCAGCATTTT,CSASPSARVQPQHF
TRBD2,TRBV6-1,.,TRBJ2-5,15,TGTGCCAGCAGACCTCGACTAGCGGGAGGAGAGACCCAGTACTTC,CASRPRLAGGETQYF
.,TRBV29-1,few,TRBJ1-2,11,TGCAGCTGCCTGGGCGGGGGGGTCTACACCTTC,CSCLGGGVYTF
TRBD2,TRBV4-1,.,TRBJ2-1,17,TGCGCCAGCAGCCAAGGGGCACACCTTGGGAGCGGGGGTGAGCAGTTCTTC,CASSQGAHLGSGGEQFF
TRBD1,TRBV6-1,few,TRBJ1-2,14,TGTGCCAGCAGGCCCATTGGGACAGGGAAGGGCTACACCTTC,CASRPIGTGKGYTF
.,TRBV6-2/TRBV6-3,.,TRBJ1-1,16,TGTGCCAGCAGTTACTCTTTAGGCGTGCCTAACACTGAAGCTTTCTTT,CASSYSLGVPNTEAFF
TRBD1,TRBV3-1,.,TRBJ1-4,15,TGTGCCAGCAGCCGACCGGGACAGGGGGTAGAAAAACTGTTTTTT,CASSRPGQGVEKLFF
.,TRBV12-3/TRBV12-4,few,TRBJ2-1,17,TGTGCCAGCACCGATTTTGAGGGGAGGATTTCCTACAATGAGCAGTTCTTC,CASTDFEGRISYNEQFF
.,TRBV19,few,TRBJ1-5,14,TGTGCCAGTAACGGGCAGTATAGCAATCAGCCCCAGCATTTT,CASNGQYSNQPQHF
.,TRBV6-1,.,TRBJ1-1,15,TGTGCCAGCAGTGAAGAGCTTTTCATGAACACTGAAGCTTTCTTT,CASSEELFMNTEAFF
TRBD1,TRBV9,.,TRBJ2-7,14,TGTGCCAGCAGTGCTGGACAGGTCTCCTACGAGCAGTACTTC,CASSAGQVSYEQYF
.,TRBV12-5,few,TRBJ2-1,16,TGTGCTAGTGGTTTGGGGGTCAGCGGAGGTGGGGATGAGCAGTTCTTC,CASGLGVSGGGDEQFF
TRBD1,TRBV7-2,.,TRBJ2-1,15,TGTGCCAGCAGCTCTGACAGGGCCACCTACAATGAGCAGTTCTTC,CASSSDRATYNEQFF
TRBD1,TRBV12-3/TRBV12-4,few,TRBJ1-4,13,TGTGCCAGCCTGGGACAGGGAACATCAAAACTGTTTTTT,CASLGQGTSKLFF
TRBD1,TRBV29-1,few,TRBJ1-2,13,TGCAGCGCAACAACAGGGGACGACTATGGCTACACCTTC,CSATTGDDYGYTF
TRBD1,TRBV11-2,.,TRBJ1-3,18,TGTGCCAGCAGCTCAAGGACAGGCTTGAGGGGCTCTGGAAACACCATATATTTT,CASSSRTGLRGSGNTIYF
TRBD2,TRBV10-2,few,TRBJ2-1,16,TGCGCCAGCAGTGAGCCGGGGACTAGTGGCCTAAATGAGCAGTTCTTC,CASSEPGTSGLNEQFF
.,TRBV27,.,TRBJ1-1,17,TGTGCCAGCAGTTTCAGGATCGGGAGCGGGTTGAACACTGAAGCTTTCTTT,CASSFRIGSGLNTEAFF
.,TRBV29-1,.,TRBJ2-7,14,TGCAGCGTTACACACCAGGGGAGCTCCTACGAGCAGTACTTC,CSVTHQGSSYEQYF
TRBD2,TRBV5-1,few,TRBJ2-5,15,TGCGCCAGCAGCTTAGTTAGCGGGAGCGTGGAGACCCAGTACTTC,CASSLVSGSVETQYF
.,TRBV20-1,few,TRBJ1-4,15,TGCAGTGCTGGGGGCGGGTCAGCAACTAATGAAAAACTGTTTTTT,CSAGGGSATNEKLFF
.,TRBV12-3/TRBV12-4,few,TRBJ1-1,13,TGTGCCAGCAGTTTCGGTAGGAGCACTGAAGCTTTCTTT,CASSFGRSTEAFF
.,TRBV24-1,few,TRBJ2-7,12,TGTGCCACCAGTGACTCAACCTGGGTGTGGTACTTC,CATSDSTWVWYF
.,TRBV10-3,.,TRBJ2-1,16,TGTGCCATCAGTGAAGACAGTATATTCTCCTACAATGAGCAGTTCTTC,CAISEDSIFSYNEQFF
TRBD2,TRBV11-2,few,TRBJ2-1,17,TGTGCCAGCAGCTTAGATCCGCCGACTAGCGGGAATGGAAAGCAGTTCTTC,CASSLDPPTSGNGKQFF
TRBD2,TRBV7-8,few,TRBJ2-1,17,TGTGCCAGCAGGGGACGTAGCGGGAGGGAAGTTAGAAATGAGCAGTTCTTC,CASRGRSGREVRNEQFF
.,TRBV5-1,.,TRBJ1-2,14,TGCGCCAGCAGCTCAGAACCCCATCGGACTGGCTACACCTTC,CASSSEPHRTGYTF
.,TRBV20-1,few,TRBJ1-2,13,TGCAGTGCTATGGCGAACCACCTTTATGGCTACACCTTC,CSAMANHLYGYTF
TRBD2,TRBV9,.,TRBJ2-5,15,TGTGCCAGCAGCATGACTAGCGGGAGTGGAGAGACCCAGTACTTC,CASSMTSGSGETQYF
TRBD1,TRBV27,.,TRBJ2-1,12,TGTGCCAGCCGGGACAGGGGAAATGAGCAGTTCTTC,CASRDRGNEQFF
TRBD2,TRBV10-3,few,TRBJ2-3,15,TGTGCCGCCAGACCTCTACTAGCGGGCGAAGATACGCAGTATTTT,CAARPLLAGEDTQYF
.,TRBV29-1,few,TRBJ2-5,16,TGCAGCGTTTCGGGGGGCGCGACAGGGAGGCAAGAGACCCAGTACTTC,CSVSGGATGRQETQYF
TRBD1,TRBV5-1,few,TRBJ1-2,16,TGCGCCAGCAGCTTGAACCAAGGGACAGGGGGCTTCGGCTACACCTTC,CASSLNQGTGGFGYTF
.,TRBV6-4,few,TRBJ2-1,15,TGTGCCAGCAGTGAGGGGGCAGGGGCCTCCAATGAGCAGTTCTTC,CASSEGAGASNEQFF
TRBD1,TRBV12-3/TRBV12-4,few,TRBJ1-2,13,TGTGCCAGCAGTTGGACAGGGTCCTATGGCTACACCTTC,CASSWTGSYGYTF
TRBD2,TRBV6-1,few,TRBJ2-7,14,TGTGCCAGCAGTGACGGCGGGAGTGTATTAGAGCAGTACTTC,CASSDGGSVLEQYF
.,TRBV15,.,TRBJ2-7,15,TGTGCCACCAGCACCGGTGGGCAGGCTTCCTACGAGCAGTACTTC,CATSTGGQASYEQYF
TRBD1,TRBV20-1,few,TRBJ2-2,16,TGCAGTGCTAGGGACAGGGTCGTAGTGAACACCGGGGAGCTGTTTTTT,CSARDRVVVNTGELFF
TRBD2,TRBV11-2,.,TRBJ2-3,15,TGTGCCACCAGCCAGATAGCGGGAGGGACGGATACGCAGTATTTT,CATSQIAGGTDTQYF
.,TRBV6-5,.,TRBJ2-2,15,TGTGCCAGCAGTTACTCGACGGGTTCGGCCGGGGAGCTGTTTTTT,CASSYSTGSAGELFF
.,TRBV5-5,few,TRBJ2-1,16,TGTGCCAGCAGCTTGGGCGGGGCAATCTCCTACAATGAGCAGTTCTTC,CASSLGGAISYNEQFF
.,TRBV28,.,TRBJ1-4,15,TGTGCCAGCAGTTTATCCCCAAGCATTAATGAAAAACTGTTTTTT,CASSLSPSINEKLFF
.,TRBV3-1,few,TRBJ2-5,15,TGTGCCAGCAGCCAAGGGCAGATTCACCAAGAGACCCAGTACTTC,CASSQGQIHQETQYF
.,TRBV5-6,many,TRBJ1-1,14,TGTGCCAGCAGCTATAGCGACCGGGACACTGAAGCTTTCTTT,CASSYSDRDTEAFF
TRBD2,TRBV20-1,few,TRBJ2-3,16,TGCAGTGCTAGAGACCCTAGCGGGGGGTTGACAGATACGCAGTATTTT,CSARDPSGGLTDTQYF
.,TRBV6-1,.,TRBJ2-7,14,TGTGCCAGCAGTGAGCGGGACGGGTCCTACGAGCAGTACTTC,CASSERDGSYEQYF
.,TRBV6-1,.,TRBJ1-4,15,TGTGCCAGCAGGGACAGAGATGCAACTAATGAAAAACTGTTTTTT,CASRDRDATNEKLFF
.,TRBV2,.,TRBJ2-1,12,TGTGCCAGCAGTGAAGGAAGGACAAGGCAGTTCTTC,CASSEGRTRQFF
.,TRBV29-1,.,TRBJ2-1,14,TGCAGCGTACCAGCGGAATCGAATTACAATGAGCAGTTCTTC,CSVPAESNYNEQFF